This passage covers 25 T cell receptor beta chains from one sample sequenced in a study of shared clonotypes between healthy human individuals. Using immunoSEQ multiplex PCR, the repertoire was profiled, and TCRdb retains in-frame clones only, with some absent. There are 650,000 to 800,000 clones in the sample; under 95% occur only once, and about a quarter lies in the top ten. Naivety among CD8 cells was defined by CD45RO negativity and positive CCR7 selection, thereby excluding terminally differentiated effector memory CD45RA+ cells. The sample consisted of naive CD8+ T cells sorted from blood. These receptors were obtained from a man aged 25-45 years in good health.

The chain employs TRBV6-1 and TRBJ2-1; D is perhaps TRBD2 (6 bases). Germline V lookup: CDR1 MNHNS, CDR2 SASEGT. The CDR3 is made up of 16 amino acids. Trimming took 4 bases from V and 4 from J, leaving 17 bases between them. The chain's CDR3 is CASSAFRGREYNEQFF. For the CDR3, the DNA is TGTGCCAGCAGTGCATTCCGGGGACGGGAGTACAATGAGCAGTTCTTC.

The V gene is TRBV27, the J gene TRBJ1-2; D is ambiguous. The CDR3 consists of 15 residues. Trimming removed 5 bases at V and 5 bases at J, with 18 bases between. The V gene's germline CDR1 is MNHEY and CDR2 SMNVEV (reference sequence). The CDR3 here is CASSTSRLLLYGYTF. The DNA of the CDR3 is TGTGCCAGCAGTACAAGCCGACTGCTCCTTTATGGCTACACCTTC.

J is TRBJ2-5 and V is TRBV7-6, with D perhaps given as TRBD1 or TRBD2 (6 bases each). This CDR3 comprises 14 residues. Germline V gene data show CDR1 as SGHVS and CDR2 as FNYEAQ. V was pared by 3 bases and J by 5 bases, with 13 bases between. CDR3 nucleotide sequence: TGTGCCAGCAGCTTCCGGTTCGGGGGCGAGACCCAGTACTTC. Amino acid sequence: CASSFRFGGETQYF.

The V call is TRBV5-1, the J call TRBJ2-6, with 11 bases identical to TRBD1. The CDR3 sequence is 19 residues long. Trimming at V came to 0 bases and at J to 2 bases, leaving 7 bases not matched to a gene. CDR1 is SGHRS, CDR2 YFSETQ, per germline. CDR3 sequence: CASSLAGQGAMAGANVLTF. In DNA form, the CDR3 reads TGCGCCAGCAGCTTGGCAGGACAGGGGGCCATGGCTGGGGCCAACGTCCTGACTTTC.

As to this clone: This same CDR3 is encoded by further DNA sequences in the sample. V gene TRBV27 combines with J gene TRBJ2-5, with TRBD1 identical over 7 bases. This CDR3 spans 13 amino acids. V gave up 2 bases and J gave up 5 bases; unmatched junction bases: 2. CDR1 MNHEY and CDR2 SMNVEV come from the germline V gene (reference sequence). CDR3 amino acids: CASSLRGLETQYF. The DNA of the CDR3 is TGTGCCAGCAGTTTAAGGGGGCTCGAGACCCAGTACTTC.

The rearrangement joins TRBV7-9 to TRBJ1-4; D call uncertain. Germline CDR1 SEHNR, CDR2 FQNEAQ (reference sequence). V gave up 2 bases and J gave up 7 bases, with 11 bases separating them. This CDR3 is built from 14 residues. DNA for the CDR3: TGTGCCAGCAGCTTATTAAGGGATGTTGAAAAACTGTTTTTT. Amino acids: CASSLLRDVEKLFF.

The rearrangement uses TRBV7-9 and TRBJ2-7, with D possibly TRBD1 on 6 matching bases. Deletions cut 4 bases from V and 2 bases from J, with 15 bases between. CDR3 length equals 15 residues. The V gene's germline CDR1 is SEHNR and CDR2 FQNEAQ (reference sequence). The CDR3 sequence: CASSSTNRDPYEQYF. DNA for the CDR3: TGTGCCAGCAGCTCCACTAACAGGGACCCCTACGAGCAGTACTTC.

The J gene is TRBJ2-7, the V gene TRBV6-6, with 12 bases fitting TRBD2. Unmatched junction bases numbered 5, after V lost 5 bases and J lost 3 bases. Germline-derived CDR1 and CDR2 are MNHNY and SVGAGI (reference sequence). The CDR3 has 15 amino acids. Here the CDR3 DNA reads TGTGCCAGCAGTCCCCGGACTAGCGGGAACTACGAGCAGTACTTC. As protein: CASSPRTSGNYEQYF.

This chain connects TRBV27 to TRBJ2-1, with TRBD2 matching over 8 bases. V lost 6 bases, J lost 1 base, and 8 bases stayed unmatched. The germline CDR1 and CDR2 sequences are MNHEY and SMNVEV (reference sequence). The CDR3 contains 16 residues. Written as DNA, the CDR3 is TGTGCCAGCAGGAGAAGCGGGAGTGTATCCTACAATGAGCAGTTCTTC. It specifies CASRRSGSVSYNEQFF.

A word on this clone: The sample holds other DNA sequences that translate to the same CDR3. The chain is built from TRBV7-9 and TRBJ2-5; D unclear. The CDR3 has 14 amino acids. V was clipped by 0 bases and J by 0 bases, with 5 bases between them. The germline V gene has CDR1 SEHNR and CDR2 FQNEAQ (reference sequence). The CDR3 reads CASSLAGNQETQYF. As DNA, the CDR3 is TGTGCCAGCAGCTTAGCGGGGAACCAAGAGACCCAGTACTTC.

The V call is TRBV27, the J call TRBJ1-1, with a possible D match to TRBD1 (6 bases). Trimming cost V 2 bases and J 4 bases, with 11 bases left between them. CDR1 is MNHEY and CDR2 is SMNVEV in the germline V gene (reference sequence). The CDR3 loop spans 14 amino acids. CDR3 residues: CASSLGRGGTEAFF. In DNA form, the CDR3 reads TGTGCCAGCAGTTTAGGCAGGGGAGGCACTGAAGCTTTCTTT.

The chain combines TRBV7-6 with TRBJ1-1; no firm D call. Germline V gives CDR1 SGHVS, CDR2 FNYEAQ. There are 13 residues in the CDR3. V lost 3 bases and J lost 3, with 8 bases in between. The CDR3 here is CASSFGKYTEAFF. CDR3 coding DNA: TGTGCCAGCAGCTTCGGCAAGTACACTGAAGCTTTCTTT.

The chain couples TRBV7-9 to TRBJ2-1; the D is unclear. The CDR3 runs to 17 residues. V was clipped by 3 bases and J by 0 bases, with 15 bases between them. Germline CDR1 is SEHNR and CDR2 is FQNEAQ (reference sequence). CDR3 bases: TGTGCCAGCAGCTTTTCCCAGACTGTCAGCTCCTACAATGAGCAGTTCTTC. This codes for CASSFSQTVSSYNEQFF.

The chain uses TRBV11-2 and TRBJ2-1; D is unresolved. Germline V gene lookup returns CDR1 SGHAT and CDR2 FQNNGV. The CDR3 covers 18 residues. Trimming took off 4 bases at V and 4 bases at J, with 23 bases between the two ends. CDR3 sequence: CASSYSTGYRIEYNEQFF. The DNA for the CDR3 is TGTGCCAGCAGCTATAGTACGGGTTATCGAATAGAGTACAATGAGCAGTTCTTC.

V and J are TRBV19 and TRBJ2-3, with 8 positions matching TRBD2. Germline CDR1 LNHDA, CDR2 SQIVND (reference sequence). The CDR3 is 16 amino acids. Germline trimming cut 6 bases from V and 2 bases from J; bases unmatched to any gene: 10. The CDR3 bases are TGTGCCAGTAGCCAACTAGCGGCAGTACTCACAGATACGCAGTATTTT. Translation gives CASSQLAAVLTDTQYF.

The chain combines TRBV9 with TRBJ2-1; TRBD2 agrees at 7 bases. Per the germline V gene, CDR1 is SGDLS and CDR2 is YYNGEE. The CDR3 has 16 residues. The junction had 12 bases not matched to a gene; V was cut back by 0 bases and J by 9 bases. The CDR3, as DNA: TGTGCCAGCAGCGTAGAGAGCGGGCTCGGACTAGGTGAGCAGTTCTTC. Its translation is CASSVESGLGLGEQFF.

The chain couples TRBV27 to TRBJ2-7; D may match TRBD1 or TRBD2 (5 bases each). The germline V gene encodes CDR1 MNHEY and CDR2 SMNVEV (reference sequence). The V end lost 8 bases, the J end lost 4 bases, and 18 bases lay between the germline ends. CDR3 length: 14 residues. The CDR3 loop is CASAPWDDSYEQYF. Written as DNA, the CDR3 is TGTGCCAGCGCTCCTTGGGACGACTCATACGAGCAGTACTTC.

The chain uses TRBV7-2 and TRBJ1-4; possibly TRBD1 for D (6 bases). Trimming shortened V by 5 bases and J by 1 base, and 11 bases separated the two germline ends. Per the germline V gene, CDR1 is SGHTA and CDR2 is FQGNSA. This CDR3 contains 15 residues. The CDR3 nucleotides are TGTGCCAGCAGCCGCAACAGGGTAACTAATGAAAAACTGTTTTTT. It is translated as CASSRNRVTNEKLFF.

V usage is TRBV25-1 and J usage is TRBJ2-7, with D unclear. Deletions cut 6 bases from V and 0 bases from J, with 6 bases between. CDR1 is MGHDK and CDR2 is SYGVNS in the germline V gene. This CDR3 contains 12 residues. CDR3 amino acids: CASSDLSYEQYF. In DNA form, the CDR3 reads TGTGCCAGCAGCGATCTCTCCTACGAGCAGTACTTC.

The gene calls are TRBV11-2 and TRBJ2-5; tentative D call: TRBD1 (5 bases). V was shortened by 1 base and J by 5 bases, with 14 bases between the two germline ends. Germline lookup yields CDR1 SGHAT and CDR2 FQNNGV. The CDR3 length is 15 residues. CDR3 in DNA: TGTGCCAGCAGCTTAGGGTCGACAGTAGGGGAGACCCAGTACTTC. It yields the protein CASSLGSTVGETQYF. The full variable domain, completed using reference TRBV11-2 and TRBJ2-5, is EAGVAQSPRYKIIEKRQSVAFWCNPISGHATLYWYQQILGQGPKLLIQFQNNGVVDDSQLPKDRFSAERLKGVDSTLKIQPAKLEDSAVYLCASSLGSTVGETQYFGPGTRLLVL.

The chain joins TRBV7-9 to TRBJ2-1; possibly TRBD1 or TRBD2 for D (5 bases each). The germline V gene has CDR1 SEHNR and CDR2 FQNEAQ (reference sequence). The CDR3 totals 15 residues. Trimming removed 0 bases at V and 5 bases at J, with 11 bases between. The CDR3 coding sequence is TGTGCCAGCAGCTTAGCACGGGGCCTAGACAATGAGCAGTTCTTC. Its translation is CASSLARGLDNEQFF.

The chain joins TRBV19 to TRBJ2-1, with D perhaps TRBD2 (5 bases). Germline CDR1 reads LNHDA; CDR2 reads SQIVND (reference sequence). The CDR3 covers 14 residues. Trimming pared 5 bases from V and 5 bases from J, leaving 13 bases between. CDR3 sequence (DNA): TGTGCCAGTAGTGAGACGGACTTGGACAATGAGCAGTTCTTC. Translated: CASSETDLDNEQFF.

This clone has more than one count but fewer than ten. CDR3 region: CASSGSPGNTIYF. The CDR3 nucleotides are TGTGCCAGCAGTGGCAGTCCTGGAAACACCATATATTTT. V and J are TRBV7-9 and TRBJ1-3, with D unresolved. The V end was cut by 6 bases, the J end by 2 bases, with 8 bases between. The CDR3 is made up of 13 amino acids. Germline V CDR1 and CDR2: SEHNR, FQNEAQ (reference sequence).

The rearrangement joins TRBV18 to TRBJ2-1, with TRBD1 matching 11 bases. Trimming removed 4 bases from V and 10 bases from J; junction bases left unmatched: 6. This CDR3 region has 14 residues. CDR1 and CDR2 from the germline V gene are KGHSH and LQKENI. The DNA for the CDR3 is TGTGCCAGCTCACAAGGGACAGGGGGATTCGAGCAGTTCTTC. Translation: CASSQGTGGFEQFF.

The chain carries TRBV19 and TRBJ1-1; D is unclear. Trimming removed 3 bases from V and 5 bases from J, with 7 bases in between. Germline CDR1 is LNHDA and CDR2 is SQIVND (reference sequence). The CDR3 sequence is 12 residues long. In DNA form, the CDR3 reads TGTGCCAGTAGTATTTTTGGGACTGAAGCTTTCTTT. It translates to CASSIFGTEAFF.